The clone carrying this TCR beta chain was observed at least ten times. Its antigen is not known. Time point: newly diagnosed GD, antithyroid drugs for less than 3 months. Isolated PBMC RNA provided the starting material for the TCR library. The data derive from a study of regulatory T cells in long-lasting Graves disease. The study, taken as a whole, reports: TCR diversity was lower in persistent Graves' patients than in newly diagnosed ones.

Construction of the TCR beta libraries employed iRepertoire HTBI primers in conjunction with Arm-PCR of CDR3 regions. TCRdb used MiXCR to reprocess the multiplex PCR reads, holding one entry per CDR3 protein. This table holds about 450,000 distinct CDR3 sequences, roughly 17% found once. This same sample was also part of a study on T cells in Graves' hyperthyroidism and ophthalmopathy. Per that study: HTBI primers were the set used in a first-round RT-PCR of the TCR CDR3.

This sample comprised peripheral blood mononuclear cells (PBMCs), obtained at new diagnosis, from a patient treated with antithyroid drugs. This receptor was identified in a woman aged 25 to 39 with Graves disease.

The DNA for the CDR3 is TGTGCCAGCAGTCCGGACTTCCCGTTACTCTACGAGCAGTACTTC. As protein: CASSPDFPLLYEQYF. The chain recombines TRBV12-3 or TRBV12-4 with TRBJ2-7; a possible D gene is TRBD2 (5 bases). The CDR3 length is 15 residues. V was shortened by 5 bases and J by 3 bases, with 17 bases between the two germline ends.